What follows are 25 T cell receptor beta chains derived from one specimen sequenced in a study of blood T cell repertoires in COVID-19. The data were produced by immunoSEQ multiplex PCR, yet TCRdb's version contains in-frame clones alone and is incomplete. Among about 260,000 clones, over 75% were seen once, and the ten largest hold about 0.7%. Sequencing was carried out using peripheral blood. The source of these receptors is a human donor in a cohort sampled during active COVID-19.

The chain carries TRBV7-2 and TRBJ2-7; tentative D call: TRBD1 (6 bases). Trimming stripped 3 bases from V and 3 bases from J, with 15 bases between. The germline gives CDR1 SGHTA, CDR2 FQGNSA. This CDR3 spans 15 amino acids. The CDR3 nucleotides read TGTGCCAGCAGCTTCTCACGGGACACATACTACGAGCAGTACTTC. Its protein is CASSFSRDTYYEQYF.

The chain uses TRBV6-5 and TRBJ2-7; TRBD1 might be the D (5 bases). V lost 9 bases and J 0 bases, leaving 15 bases between the germline ends. The CDR3 is made up of 14 amino acids. Germline V CDR1 and CDR2: MNHEY, SVGAGI. The DNA for the CDR3 is TGTGCCAGTCTCTTCGCGCAGGGCTCCTACGAGCAGTACTTC. It specifies CASLFAQGSYEQYF.

This clone was detected only a few times. The chain uses TRBV9 and TRBJ2-7; 15 bases agree with TRBD2. J gave up 3 bases and V 3 bases, and 10 bases lay outside the gene matches. The germline V gene encodes CDR1 SGDLS and CDR2 YYNGEE. CDR3 length: 18 residues. The CDR3 loop is CASSGTGTSGGQIYEQYF. In nucleotides, the CDR3 is TGTGCCAGCAGCGGGACCGGGACTAGCGGGGGGCAAATCTACGAGCAGTACTTC. The full variable domain, in which reference TRBV9 and TRBJ2-7 provide the parts outside the CDR3, is DSGVTQTPKHLITATGQRVTLRCSPRSGDLSVYWYQQSLDQGLQFLIQYYNGEERAKGNILERFSAQQFPDLHSELNLSSLELGDSALYFCASSGTGTSGGQIYEQYFGPGTRLTVT.

The chain links TRBV11-2 to TRBJ1-1, with D hard to call. Germline CDR1 reads SGHAT; CDR2 reads FQNNGV. This CDR3 region has 14 residues. The germline V and J ends were trimmed by 4 bases and 1 base, with 10 bases remaining between them. CDR3 DNA sequence: TGTGCCAGCAGCTCGAGGGAAGGGAACACTGAAGCTTTCTTT. Its protein is CASSSREGNTEAFF.

The genes are TRBV20-1 and TRBJ1-2, with D unresolved. The V gene lost 3 bases and the J gene lost 2 bases, with 10 bases spanning the gap. This CDR3 has 13 residues. Looked up from germline, CDR1 is DFQATT and CDR2 is SNEGSKA (reference sequence). The CDR3: CSASRGLNYGYTF. In DNA, the CDR3 is TGCAGTGCTAGTAGAGGACTAAACTATGGCTACACCTTC.

This rearrangement joins TRBV2 to TRBJ2-1; TRBD2 matches at 11 bases. This CDR3 contains 16 residues. The germline gives CDR1 SNHLY, CDR2 FYNNEI. The junction had 8 bases not matched to a gene; V was cut back by 4 bases and J by 6 bases. The DNA for the CDR3 is TGTGCCAGCAGTGCCAATAGCGGGGGGGCCAGCAATGAGCAGTTCTTC. Protein product: CASSANSGGASNEQFF.

The chain employs TRBV19 and TRBJ1-2; the D gene is possibly TRBD1 (5 bases). CDR1 and CDR2 (germline): LNHDA, SQIVND (reference sequence). The CDR3 length is 14 residues. V was cut by 3 bases and J by 5 bases, with 13 bases left in between. CDR3 region: CASSIYGGLYGYTF. CDR3 DNA: TGTGCCAGTAGTATCTACGGGGGACTTTATGGCTACACCTTC.

This clone was detected once. This chain connects TRBV13 to TRBJ2-1; maybe TRBD2 (7 bases). Germline assignment: CDR1 PRHDT and CDR2 FYEKMQ (reference sequence). V was pared by 5 bases and J by 7 bases, with 15 bases between. This CDR3 region has 14 residues. CDR3 DNA sequence: TGTGCCAGCAGCCTCGGGGGAGGGGGAAATGAGCAGTTCTTC. Its protein is CASSLGGGGNEQFF.

The V and J genes are TRBV6-5 and TRBJ2-1; TRBD2 matches at 7 bases. V was pared by 2 bases and J by 14 bases, with 9 bases of the junction left unmatched. Germline V gene data show CDR1 as MNHEY and CDR2 as SVGAGI. The CDR3 spans 13 residues. The CDR3 loop is CASSYSLAAPKFF. CDR3 in DNA: TGTGCCAGCAGTTACAGTCTAGCGGCCCCGAAGTTCTTC.

This clone appeared a single time. V is TRBV27 and J is TRBJ1-2; D remains ambiguous. V was pared by 2 bases and J by 2 bases, with 6 bases between. This CDR3 has 13 amino acids. Per the germline V gene, CDR1 is MNHEY and CDR2 is SMNVEV (reference sequence). The CDR3 DNA reads TGTGCCAGCAGTTTAACACGCAACTATGGCTACACCTTC. This codes for CASSLTRNYGYTF.

The V call is TRBV7-2, the J call TRBJ2-3; 11 nucleotides line up with TRBD2. There are 16 residues in the CDR3. Trimming cost V 4 bases and J 3 bases; bases outside gene matches: 6. CDR1 and CDR2 from the germline V gene are SGHTA and FQGNSA. In nucleotides, the CDR3 is TGTGCCAGCAGCTCGATTAGCGGGAGGGGGACAGATACGCAGTATTTT. It specifies CASSSISGRGTDTQYF.

CDR3 residues: CASSSLALAENIQYF. CDR3 coding DNA: TGTGCCAGCAGTTCATTGGCTCTAGCGGAAAACATTCAGTACTTC. The chain carries TRBV27 and TRBJ2-4; TRBD2 aligns across 7 bases. The ends lost 4 bases at V and 5 bases at J; junction bases unmatched: 8. The germline V gene has CDR1 MNHEY and CDR2 SMNVEV (reference sequence). This CDR3 comprises 15 residues.

This clone turned up a few times. The chain is built from TRBV7-8 and TRBJ1-3, with 8 bases matching TRBD1. This CDR3 has 16 amino acids. J was trimmed by 3 bases and V by 2 bases; bases with no gene match: 6. Germline values: CDR1 SGHVS, CDR2 FQNEAQ. Written as DNA, the CDR3 is TGTGCCAGCAGCTTATCAGGGGGCTCTCGTGGAAACACCATATATTTT. Translating it yields CASSLSGGSRGNTIYF. Full variable domain (missing parts from reference TRBV7-8 and TRBJ1-3): GAGVSQSPRYKVAKRGQDVALRCDPISGHVSLFWYQQALGQGPEFLTYFQNEAQLDKSGLPSDRFFAERPEGSVSTLKIQRTQQEDSAVYLCASSLSGGSRGNTIYFGEGSWLTVV.

The V call is TRBV4-1, the J call TRBJ1-4, with D possibly being TRBD1 (5 bases). The germline gives CDR1 MGHRA, CDR2 YSYEKL. The CDR3 runs 16 residues. Deletions cut 5 bases from V and 8 bases from J, with 21 bases between. Here the CDR3 DNA reads TGCGCCAGCAGCTACCGGATTGGGGGGGAAGGGGAAAAACTGTTTTTT. This encodes CASSYRIGGEGEKLFF.

The chain employs TRBV6-2 or TRBV6-3 and TRBJ2-1; possible D gene TRBD2, 5 bases. Germline V gene data show CDR1 as MNHEY and CDR2 as SVGEGT. The V end lost 1 base, the J end lost 6 bases, and 10 bases lay between the germline ends. This CDR3 has 14 amino acids. CDR3 sequence: CASSYFRGINEQFF. The CDR3 bases are TGTGCCAGCAGTTACTTCCGGGGAATCAATGAGCAGTTCTTC.

The V gene is TRBV7-6, the J gene TRBJ1-4; D unclear. Per the germline V gene, CDR1 is SGHVS and CDR2 is FNYEAQ. V was clipped by 6 bases and J by 7 bases, with 24 bases between them. The CDR3 is 17 residues long. The CDR3 DNA reads TGTGCCAGCAGTTCCCCGGGAGGTCCCGTACGTAGTGAAAAACTGTTTTTT. Translation gives CASSSPGGPVRSEKLFF.

This rearrangement joins TRBV5-1 to TRBJ1-2; TRBD1 might be the D (6 bases). Germline CDR1 and CDR2: SGHRS and YFSETQ. This CDR3 spans 12 amino acids. V lost 4 bases to trimming and J lost 7 bases, with 11 bases between them. The CDR3 DNA sequence: TGCGCCAGCAGCCCCAGAGGGGGTGGCTACACCTTC. Its protein is CASSPRGGGYTF.

The J gene is TRBJ1-1, the V gene TRBV19; tentative D call: TRBD1 (6 bases). This CDR3 region has 16 residues. The germline V gene encodes CDR1 LNHDA and CDR2 SQIVND (reference sequence). The V end lost 10 bases, the J end lost 1 base, and 22 bases lay between the germline ends. CDR3 DNA sequence: TGTGCCATTTCCGGAACAGGGAGTATTCGGAACACTGAAGCTTTCTTT. This encodes CAISGTGSIRNTEAFF.

A single count supports this clone. This rearrangement joins TRBV3-1 (or the pseudogene TRBV3-2) to TRBJ2-7, with D hard to call. The V and J ends lost 3 bases and 9 bases respectively, with 15 bases between them. The CDR3 is made up of 13 amino acids. The germline CDR1 and CDR2 sequences are LGHDT and YNNKEL (reference sequence). The CDR3 bases are TGTGCCAGCAGCCACTCCCTTATCCCCGGGCAGTACTTC. It encodes CASSHSLIPGQYF.

The sample holds a few counts of this clone. V usage is TRBV6-6 and J usage is TRBJ2-7; maybe TRBD1 (8 bases). The CDR3 has 17 amino acids. Per the germline V gene, CDR1 is MNHNY and CDR2 is SVGAGI (reference sequence). V lost 5 bases, J lost 2 bases, and 22 bases lay in between. CDR3 nucleotide sequence: TGTGCCAGCAGTCACCAGGGAGCGGGACAGGTCCCCTACGAGCAGTACTTC. Translating gives CASSHQGAGQVPYEQYF.

The chain combines TRBV9 with TRBJ2-7, with 7 bases lining up with TRBD2. This CDR3 is built from 15 residues. CDR1 and CDR2 (germline): SGDLS, YYNGEE. With V trimmed by 4 bases and J by 2 bases, 9 bases remained unmatched. The CDR3 DNA follows: TGTGCCAGCAGCTCGAGCGGGGACTATACCTACGAGCAGTACTTC. This translates into CASSSSGDYTYEQYF. The whole variable domain, filled in from reference TRBV9 and TRBJ2-7, reads DSGVTQTPKHLITATGQRVTLRCSPRSGDLSVYWYQQSLDQGLQFLIQYYNGEERAKGNILERFSAQQFPDLHSELNLSSLELGDSALYFCASSSSGDYTYEQYFGPGTRLTVT.

The chain carries TRBV19 and TRBJ1-1; 8 bases align to TRBD1. Germline trimming cut 9 bases from V and 4 bases from J; bases unmatched to any gene: 10. Per germline, CDR1 LNHDA and CDR2 SQIVND (reference sequence). This CDR3 is built from 14 residues. In DNA, the CDR3 is TGTGCCAGCTTCGAACAGGGGGGCGGCACTGAAGCTTTCTTT. This translates into CASFEQGGGTEAFF.

This clone occurred a few times. This CDR3 reads CASSFDRVYTEAFF. The CDR3 DNA follows: TGTGCCAGCAGCTTCGACAGGGTGTACACTGAAGCTTTCTTT. The V and J genes are TRBV5-8 and TRBJ1-1; TRBD1 matches 7 bases. The germline V gene has CDR1 SGHTS and CDR2 YDEGEE. This CDR3 has 14 amino acids. V trimming: 2 bases; J trimming: 3 bases; junction bases outside the gene matches: 4.

The V and J genes are TRBV3-1 (or the pseudogene TRBV3-2) and TRBJ1-1; tentative D call: TRBD1 (5 bases). There are 13 residues in the CDR3. V was cut by 1 base and J by 4 bases, with 7 bases left in between. CDR1 and CDR2 (germline): LGHDT, YNNKEL (reference sequence). CDR3 in DNA: TGTGCCAGCAGCCAAGGGACAAGCACTGAAGCTTTCTTT. Amino acid sequence: CASSQGTSTEAFF.

A single count supports this clone. V and J are TRBV5-1 and TRBJ1-4; TRBD1 might be the D (5 bases). This CDR3 contains 14 residues. Between the trimmed V and J ends, which lost 4 bases and 0 bases, there was a span of 7 bases. CDR1 is SGHRS, CDR2 YFSETQ, per germline. CDR3 sequence: CASSPGATNEKLFF. CDR3 coding DNA: TGCGCCAGCAGCCCGGGGGCAACTAATGAAAAACTGTTTTTT.